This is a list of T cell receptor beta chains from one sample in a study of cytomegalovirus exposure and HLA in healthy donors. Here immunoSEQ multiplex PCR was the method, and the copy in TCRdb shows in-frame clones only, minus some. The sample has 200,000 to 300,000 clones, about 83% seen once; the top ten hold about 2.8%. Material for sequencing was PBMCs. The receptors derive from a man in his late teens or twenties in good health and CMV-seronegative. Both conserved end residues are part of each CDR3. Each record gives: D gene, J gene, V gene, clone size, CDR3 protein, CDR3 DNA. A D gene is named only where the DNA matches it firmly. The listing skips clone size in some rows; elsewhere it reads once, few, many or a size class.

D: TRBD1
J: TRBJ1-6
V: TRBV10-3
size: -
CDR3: CAISERTGSYNSPLHF
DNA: TGTGCCATCAGTGAGAGGACAGGCTCCTATAATTCACCCCTCCACTTT

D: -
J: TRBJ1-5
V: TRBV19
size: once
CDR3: CASSKNRWNNQPQHF
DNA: TGTGCCAGTAGTAAAAACAGGTGGAACAATCAGCCCCAGCATTTT

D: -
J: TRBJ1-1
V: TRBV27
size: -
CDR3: CASSSRTAIKGAFF
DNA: TGTGCCAGCAGTTCGCGGACAGCGATAAAGGGAGCTTTCTTT

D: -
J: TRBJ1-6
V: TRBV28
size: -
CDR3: CASGRPPDSPLHF
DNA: TGTGCCAGCGGGCGACCACCCGATTCACCCCTCCACTTT

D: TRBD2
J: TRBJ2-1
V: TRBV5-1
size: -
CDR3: CASSLVGGSSYNEQFF
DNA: TGCGCCAGCAGCTTGGTGGGCGGGAGCTCCTACAATGAGCAGTTCTTC

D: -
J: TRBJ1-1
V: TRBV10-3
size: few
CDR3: CAISDSGGDTEAFF
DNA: TGTGCCATCAGTGACTCCGGAGGGGACACTGAAGCTTTCTTT

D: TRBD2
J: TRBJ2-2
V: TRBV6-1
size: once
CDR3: CASSEREGRQEELFF
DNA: TGTGCCAGCAGTGAACGGGAGGGCCGTCAGGAGGAGCTGTTTTTT

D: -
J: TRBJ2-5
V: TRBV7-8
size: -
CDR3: CASSIPGLQETQYF
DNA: TGTGCCAGCAGCATACCGGGACTCCAAGAGACCCAGTACTTC

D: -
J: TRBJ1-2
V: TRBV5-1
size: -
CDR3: CASSLFGHPVHGYTF
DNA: TGCGCCAGCAGCCTCTTTGGTCATCCGGTCCATGGCTACACCTTC

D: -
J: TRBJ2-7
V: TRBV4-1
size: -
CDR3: CASSQESGILMGEQYF
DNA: TGCGCCAGCAGCCAAGAATCCGGGATTCTAATGGGCGAGCAGTACTTC

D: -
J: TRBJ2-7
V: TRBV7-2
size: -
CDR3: CASSQGSYEQYF
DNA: TGTGCCAGCAGTCAGGGATCCTACGAGCAGTACTTC

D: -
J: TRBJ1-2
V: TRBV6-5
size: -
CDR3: CASSSRGGYTF
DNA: TGTGCCAGCAGCTCCCGGGGGGGCTACACCTTC

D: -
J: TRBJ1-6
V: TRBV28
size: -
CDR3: CASSPGQINNSPLHF
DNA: TGTGCCAGCAGTCCCGGACAGATCAATAATTCACCCCTCCACTTT

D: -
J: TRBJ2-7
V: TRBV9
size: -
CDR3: CASSVGVSEAYEQYF
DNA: TGTGCCAGCAGCGTAGGGGTAAGCGAAGCCTACGAGCAGTACTTC

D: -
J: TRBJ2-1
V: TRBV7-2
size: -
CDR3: CASRLGAASSYNEQFF
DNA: TGTGCCAGCAGGTTGGGTGCGGCGAGCTCCTACAATGAGCAGTTCTTC

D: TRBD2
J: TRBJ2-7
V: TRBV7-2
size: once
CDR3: CATQPAGEYEQYF
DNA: TGTGCCACCCAACCGGCGGGAGAATACGAGCAGTACTTC

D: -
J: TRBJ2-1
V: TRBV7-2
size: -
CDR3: CASSLETESSYNEQFF
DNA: TGTGCCAGCAGCTTAGAGACAGAGAGCTCCTACAATGAGCAGTTCTTC

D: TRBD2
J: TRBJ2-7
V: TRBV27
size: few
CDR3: CASWLAGGYEQYF
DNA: TGTGCCAGCTGGCTAGCGGGCGGGTACGAGCAGTACTTC

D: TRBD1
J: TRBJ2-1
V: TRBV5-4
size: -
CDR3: CASSLRWTGNNEQFF
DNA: TGTGCCAGCAGCTTGCGGTGGACAGGGAACAATGAGCAGTTCTTC

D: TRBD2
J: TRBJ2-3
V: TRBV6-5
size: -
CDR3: CASSTGGVDTQYF
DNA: TGTGCCAGCTCAACGGGGGGGGTCGATACGCAGTATTTT

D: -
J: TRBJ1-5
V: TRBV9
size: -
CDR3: CASSAGEYQPQHF
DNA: TGTGCCAGCAGCGCAGGGGAGTACCAGCCCCAGCATTTT

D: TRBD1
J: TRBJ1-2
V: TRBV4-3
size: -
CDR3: CASSQELADRIDYGYTF
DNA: TGCGCCAGCAGCCAAGAACTTGCGGACAGGATCGACTATGGCTACACCTTC

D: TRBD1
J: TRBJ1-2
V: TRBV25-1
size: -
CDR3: CASSEFRTGGFDGYTF
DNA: TGTGCCAGCAGTGAATTCAGGACAGGGGGCTTCGATGGCTACACCTTC

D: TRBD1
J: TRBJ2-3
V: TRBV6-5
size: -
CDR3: CASSYGTGLDTQYF
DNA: TGTGCCAGCAGTTACGGGACAGGGTTAGATACGCAGTATTTT

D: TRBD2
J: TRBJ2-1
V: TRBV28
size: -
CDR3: CASNNSGRGAGEQFF
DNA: TGTGCCAGCAATAATAGCGGGAGAGGGGCGGGTGAGCAGTTCTTC

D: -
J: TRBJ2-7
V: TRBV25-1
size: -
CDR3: CASSDQYEQYF
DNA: TGTGCCAGCAGTGATCAATACGAGCAGTACTTC

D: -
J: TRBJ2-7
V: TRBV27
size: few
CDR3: CASSFASATYEQYF
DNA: TGTGCCAGCAGTTTTGCTAGCGCGACCTACGAGCAGTACTTC

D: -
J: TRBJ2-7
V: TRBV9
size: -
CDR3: CASSVGGLLGYEQYF
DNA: TGTGCCAGCAGCGTAGGGGGCTTGTTGGGTTACGAGCAGTACTTC

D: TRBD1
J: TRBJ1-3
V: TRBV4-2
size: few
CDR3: CASSQTGTAGGNTIYF
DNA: TGTGCCAGCAGCCAAACGGGGACAGCCGGTGGAAACACCATATATTTT

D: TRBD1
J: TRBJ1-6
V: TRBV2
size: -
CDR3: CASSRGQGMGPLHF
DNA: TGTGCCAGCAGTAGGGGACAGGGGATGGGTCCCCTCCACTTT

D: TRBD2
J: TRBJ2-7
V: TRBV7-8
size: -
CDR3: CASSYSGTSKSSYEQYF
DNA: TGTGCCAGCAGCTATTCCGGGACTAGCAAGAGCTCCTACGAGCAGTACTTC

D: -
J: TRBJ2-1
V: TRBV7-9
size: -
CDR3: CASSLNSGTSNNEQFF
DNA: TGTGCCAGCAGCCTCAATTCCGGGACTTCGAACAATGAGCAGTTCTTC

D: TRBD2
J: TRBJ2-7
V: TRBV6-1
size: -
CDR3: CASRKLAGGLDEQYF
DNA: TGTGCCAGCAGGAAACTAGCGGGAGGGCTCGACGAGCAGTACTTC

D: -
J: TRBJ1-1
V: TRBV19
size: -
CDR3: CASSIDLSGGVNTEAFF
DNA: TGTGCCAGTAGTATAGATCTCTCGGGCGGGGTGAACACTGAAGCTTTCTTT

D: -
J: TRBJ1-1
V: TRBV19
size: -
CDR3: CASRHRGRMNTEAFF
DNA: TGTGCCAGTAGACATAGAGGAAGAATGAACACTGAAGCTTTCTTT

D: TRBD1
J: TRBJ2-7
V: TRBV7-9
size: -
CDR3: CASRKTGDGEQYF
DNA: TGTGCCAGCAGGAAGACAGGGGATGGCGAGCAGTACTTC

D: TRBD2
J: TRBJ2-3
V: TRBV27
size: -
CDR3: CASSLIWREAQYF
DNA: TGTGCCAGCAGTTTAATCTGGCGGGAGGCGCAGTATTTT

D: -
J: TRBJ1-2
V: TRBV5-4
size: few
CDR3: CASSSYSGGGYTF
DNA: TGTGCCAGCAGCTCTTATTCGGGGGGAGGCTACACCTTC

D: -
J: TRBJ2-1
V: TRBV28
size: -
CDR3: CASSPPKSSYNEQFF
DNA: TGTGCCAGCAGCCCCCCTAAGAGCTCCTACAATGAGCAGTTCTTC

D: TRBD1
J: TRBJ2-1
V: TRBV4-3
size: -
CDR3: CASSRSPGDRDYNEQFF
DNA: TGCGCCAGCAGCCGCTCCCCGGGGGACAGGGATTACAATGAGCAGTTCTTC

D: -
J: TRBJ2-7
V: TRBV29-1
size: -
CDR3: CSVVLSFEQYF
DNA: TGCAGCGTTGTCTTGTCCTTCGAGCAGTACTTC

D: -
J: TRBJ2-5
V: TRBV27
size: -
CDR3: CASSPGGTQYF
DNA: TGTGCCAGCAGTCCCGGTGGGACCCAGTACTTC

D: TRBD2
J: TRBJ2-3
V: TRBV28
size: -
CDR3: CASRAGGTDTQYF
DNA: TGTGCCAGCAGAGCGGGAGGGACAGATACGCAGTATTTT

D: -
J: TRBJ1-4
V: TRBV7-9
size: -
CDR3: CASSPEEGFSEKLFF
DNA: TGTGCCAGCAGCCCGGAGGAAGGGTTTTCTGAAAAACTGTTTTTT

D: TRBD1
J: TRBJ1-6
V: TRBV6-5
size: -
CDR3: CASSRDRPNSPLHF
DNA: TGTGCCAGCAGCCGGGACAGGCCTAATTCACCCCTCCACTTT

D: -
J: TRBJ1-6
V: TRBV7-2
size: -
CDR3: CASSLEGNSPLHF
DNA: TGTGCCAGCAGCTTGGAGGGGAATTCACCCCTCCACTTT

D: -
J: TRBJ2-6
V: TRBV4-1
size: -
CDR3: CASSQIRDSGANVLTF
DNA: TGCGCCAGCAGCCAAATCAGGGACTCTGGGGCCAACGTCCTGACTTTC

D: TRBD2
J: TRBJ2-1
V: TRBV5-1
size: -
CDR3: CASSLVGSSGPYNEQFF
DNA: TGCGCCAGCAGCTTGGTAGGTTCTAGCGGTCCCTACAATGAGCAGTTCTTC

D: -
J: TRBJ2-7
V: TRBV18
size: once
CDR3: CASSWTTNEQYF
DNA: TGTGCCAGCTCATGGACTACTAACGAGCAGTACTTC